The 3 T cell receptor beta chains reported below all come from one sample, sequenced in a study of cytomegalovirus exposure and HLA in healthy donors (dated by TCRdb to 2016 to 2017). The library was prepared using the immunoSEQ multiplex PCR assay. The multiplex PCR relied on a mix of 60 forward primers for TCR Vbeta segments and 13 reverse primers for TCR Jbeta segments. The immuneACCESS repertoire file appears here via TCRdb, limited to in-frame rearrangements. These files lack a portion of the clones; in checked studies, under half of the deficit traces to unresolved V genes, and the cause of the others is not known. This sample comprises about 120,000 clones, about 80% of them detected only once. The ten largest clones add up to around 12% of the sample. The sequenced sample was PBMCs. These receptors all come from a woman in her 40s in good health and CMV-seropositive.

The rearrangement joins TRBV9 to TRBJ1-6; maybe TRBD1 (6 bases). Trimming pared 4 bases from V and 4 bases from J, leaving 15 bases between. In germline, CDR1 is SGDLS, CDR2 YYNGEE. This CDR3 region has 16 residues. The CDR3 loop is CASSRRGRGYNSPLHF. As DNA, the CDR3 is TGTGCCAGCAGCCGACGGGGCAGGGGTTATAATTCACCCCTCCACTTT.

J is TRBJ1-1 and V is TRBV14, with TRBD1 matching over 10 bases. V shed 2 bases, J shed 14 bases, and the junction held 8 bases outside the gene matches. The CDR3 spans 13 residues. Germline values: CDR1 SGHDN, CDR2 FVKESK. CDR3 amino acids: CASSQMGQGSPFF. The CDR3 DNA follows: TGTGCCAGCAGCCAAATGGGACAGGGGTCGCCCTTCTTT.

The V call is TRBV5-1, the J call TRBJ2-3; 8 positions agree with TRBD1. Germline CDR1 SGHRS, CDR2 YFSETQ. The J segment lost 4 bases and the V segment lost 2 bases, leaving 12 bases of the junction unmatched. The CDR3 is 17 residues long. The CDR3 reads CASSLGGNRGNADTQYF. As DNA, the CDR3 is TGCGCCAGCAGCTTAGGTGGGAACAGGGGGAACGCAGATACGCAGTATTTT. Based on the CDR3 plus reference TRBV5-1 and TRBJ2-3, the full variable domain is KAGVTQTPRYLIKTRGQQVTLSCSPISGHRSVSWYQQTPGQGLQFLFEYFSETQRNKGNFPGRFSGRQFSNSRSEMNVSTLELGDSALYLCASSLGGNRGNADTQYFGPGTRLTVL.